This T cell receptor beta chain was sequenced for a study of identical twins. The germline CDR1 and CDR2 sequences are KGHDR and SFDVKD. V was cut by 3 bases and J by 5 bases, with 14 bases left in between. The CDR3 spans 15 residues. A single record per CDR3 protein comes from TCRdb applying MiXCR to the 5' RACE reads. The table lists roughly 240,000 distinct CDR3 sequences, roughly 7.5% of them singletons. The table lists this clonotype with a few counts. These same records also appear under a second study, on yellow fever vaccine responses in identical twins.

This clonotype originated in a woman aged 18-29 years in good health. What was sequenced was CD8+ T cells sorted from blood. This chain uses TRBV24-1 with TRBJ2-3; TRBD2 might be the D (5 bases). CDR3 sequence (DNA): TGTGCCACCAGTGATCACAGCACCCGGGGAGATACGCAGTATTTT. Translating gives CATSDHSTRGDTQYF.